These 27 T cell receptor beta chains originate from one sample sequenced in a study of T and B cells in COVID-19 patients. Each TRB amplification used roughly 240-550 ng of genomic DNA from blood. BIOMED2 TRB-A/B primer pools were used in multiplex TRB PCR. TCRdb passed the multiplex PCR reads through MiXCR, listing each CDR3 protein once. The sample has roughly 8,100 distinct CDR3 sequences; roughly 30% are singletons. The specimen was blood. The receptors were gathered from a human donor with active COVID-19.

The CDR3 nucleotides read TGTGCCAGCAGCCGAGGGGGTCCCTTCGGCGAGCAGTACTTC. Translated, it gives CASSRGGPFGEQYF. This chain joins TRBV6-2 or TRBV6-3 and TRBJ2-7; maybe TRBD1 (6 bases). The germline V gene has CDR1 MNHEY and CDR2 SVGEGT. This CDR3 is built from 14 residues. V was shortened by 6 bases and J by 6 bases, with 18 bases between the two germline ends.

The chain links TRBV7-6 to TRBJ2-2, with D perhaps assigned TRBD1 or TRBD2 (5 bases each). CDR1 and CDR2 from the germline V gene are SGHVS and FNYEAQ. The CDR3 is 12 residues long. V lost 5 bases, J lost 7 bases, and 8 bases lay in between. CDR3 bases: TGTGCCAGCAGCCTGGGGGACGGGGAGCTGTTTTTT. Amino acids: CASSLGDGELFF.

This clonotype was counted between two and nine times. The chain links TRBV12-3 or TRBV12-4 to TRBJ2-2, with D hard to call. CDR3 size: 14 residues. With 6 bases removed from V and 6 bases from J, the gap between germline ends came to 14 bases. CDR3 sequence reads: CASRPGSLPGELFF. DNA for the CDR3: TGTGCCAGCAGACCTGGTTCCTTACCCGGGGAGCTGTTTTTT.

This clonotype came up a few times. The chain recombines TRBV24-1 with TRBJ2-7, with D possibly matching TRBD2 (5 bases). V was pared by 10 bases and J by 4 bases, with 10 bases between. CDR3 length equals 11 residues. Germline CDR1 is KGHDR and CDR2 is SFDVKD. The CDR3 region has the DNA TGTGCCACGGGGAGAAGATACGAGCAGTACGTC. Protein sequence: CATGRRYEQYV.

The J gene is TRBJ2-5, the V gene TRBV12-3 or TRBV12-4, with a weak D call TRBD2 (7 bases). The length of the CDR3 is 15 residues. The V end lost 7 bases, the J end lost 2 bases, and 17 bases lay between the germline ends. CDR3 in DNA: TGTGCCAGCAAAGGAAGGGGGGGGGAGCAAGAGACCCAGTACTTC. Encoded protein: CASKGRGGEQETQYF.

This clonotype was found a few times. The V call is TRBV12-3 or TRBV12-4, the J call TRBJ2-1; D possibly corresponds to TRBD1 (7 bases). Trimming left V 3 bases short and J 9 bases short, with 15 bases between. The CDR3 runs to 14 residues. The CDR3 DNA follows: TGTGCCAGCAGTTTTAATCCAGGGGGAGGTGAGCAGTTCTTC. Encoded protein: CASSFNPGGGEQFF.

The chain combines TRBV5-6 with TRBJ1-1; D possibly corresponds to TRBD1 (6 bases). V dropped 6 bases and J dropped 4 bases, with 10 bases sitting between them. Germline lookup yields CDR1 SGHDT and CDR2 YYEEEE. The CDR3 runs 12 residues. The CDR3 here is CASKEGGTEAFF. The DNA of the CDR3 is TGTGCCAGCAAGGAGGGGGGCACTGAAGCTTTCTTT.

By proportion, this clonotype is medium-sized. The chain links TRBV27 to TRBJ1-5; D might be TRBD1 (5 bases). CDR1 is MNHEY, CDR2 SMNVEV, per germline (reference sequence). The CDR3 runs to 14 residues. V was clipped by 3 bases and J by 6 bases, with 12 bases between them. The chain's CDR3 is CASSFGGNGQPQHF. The DNA for the CDR3 is TGTGCCAGCAGTTTTGGGGGTAATGGTCAGCCCCAGCATTTT.

The chain has TRBV15 and TRBJ1-2; unclear D gene. Looked up from germline, CDR1 is LNHNV and CDR2 is YYDKDF (reference sequence). CDR3 size: 16 residues. The ends were cut back, 2 bases at V and 5 bases at J, with 18 bases in the middle. This chain's CDR3 is CATSRPLEGDGYGYTF. Written as DNA, the CDR3 is TGTGCCACCAGCAGACCCCTTGAGGGTGACGGATATGGCTACACCTTC. Variable domain in full (rest from reference TRBV15 and TRBJ1-2): DAMVIQNPRYQVTQFGKPVTLSCSQTLNHNVMYWYQQKSSQAPKLLFHYYDKDFNNEADTPDNFQSRRPNTSFCFLDIRSPGLGDTAMYLCATSRPLEGDGYGYTFGSGTRLTVV.

This chain joins TRBV4-1 and TRBJ1-2; D is ambiguous. The germline gives CDR1 MGHRA, CDR2 YSYEKL. Trimming removed 0 bases from V and 8 bases from J, with 13 bases in between. This CDR3 has 14 residues. CDR3 protein: CASSQDRGRWGYTF. The DNA of the CDR3 is TGCGCCAGCAGCCAAGATCGGGGAAGGTGGGGCTACACCTTC.

About this clonotype: A read error may explain this, as a much larger clone is one base away. DNA for the CDR3: TGTGCCAGCGGCATAACATCCGGGACTTCAAATGAGCAGTTCTTC. Its translation is CASGITSGTSNEQFF. The chain joins TRBV12-3 or TRBV12-4 to TRBJ2-1, with D tentatively TRBD2 (6 bases). V was shortened by 8 bases and J by 7 bases, with 21 bases between the two germline ends. The CDR3 length is 15 residues.

Judged by abundance, this clonotype is large (0.1 to 1%). The chain carries TRBV29-1 and TRBJ2-1; tentatively, D is TRBD1 (5 bases). This CDR3 is 14 amino acids long. Trimming cost V 3 bases and J 4 bases, with 13 bases left between them. Germline-derived CDR1 and CDR2 are SQVTM and ANQGSEA. The CDR3 DNA follows: TGCAGCGTTGATGTGGCAGGACAATACAATGAGCAGTTCTTC. Translating it yields CSVDVAGQYNEQFF.

The chain couples TRBV5-4 to TRBJ1-2; D is uncertain. V was trimmed by 4 bases and J by 8 bases, leaving 15 bases between them. The CDR3 has 13 residues. Germline assignment: CDR1 SGHNT and CDR2 YYREEE (reference sequence). For the CDR3, the DNA is TGTGCCAGCAGCCCTGGCGGGTTAAGAGGCTACACCTTC. Translating gives CASSPGGLRGYTF.

The CDR3 sequence is CASSEFAYPGGDTQYF. The CDR3 DNA reads TGTGCCAGCAGTGAATTTGCTTACCCCGGCGGAGATACGCAGTATTTT. The rearrangement links TRBV25-1 to TRBJ2-3; D uncertain. V dropped 1 base and J dropped 5 bases, with 16 bases sitting between them. Germline assignment: CDR1 MGHDK and CDR2 SYGVNS. The CDR3 is 16 residues long.

This sequence joins TRBV5-6 and TRBJ2-5, with 7 bases matching TRBD1. The CDR3 covers 14 residues. With V trimmed by 5 bases and J by 1 base, 5 bases remained unmatched. Germline loops: CDR1 SGHDT, CDR2 YYEEEE. Here the CDR3 reads CASSLSGGQETQYF. The CDR3 nucleotides are TGTGCCAGCAGTCTCTCAGGGGGCCAAGAGACCCAGTACTTC.

The sample holds one count of this clonotype. The chain uses TRBV20-1 and TRBJ2-3; tentatively, D is TRBD1 or TRBD2 (5 bases each). CDR1 is DFQATT, CDR2 SNEGSKA, per germline (reference sequence). V gave up 8 bases and J gave up 1 base, with 19 bases separating them. The CDR3 totals 15 residues. The CDR3 region has the DNA TGCAGTCATGGTCCCCCGGGGCTAGGCACAGATACGCAGTATTTT. It is translated as CSHGPPGLGTDTQYF.

This clonotype was recorded a few times. The chain joins TRBV4-2 to TRBJ2-7; D is undetermined. This CDR3 is built from 11 residues. V gave up 0 bases and J gave up 3 bases, with 0 bases separating them. Germline-derived CDR1 and CDR2 are LGHNA and YNFKEQ. The CDR3 reads CASSQDYEQYF. For the CDR3, the DNA is TGTGCCAGCAGCCAAGACTACGAGCAGTACTTC.

This clonotype was seen more than once but under ten times. DNA for the CDR3: TGTGCCAGTAGTATAGGGGAACCAGGGCGGCGGGAGACCCAGTACTTC. It translates to CASSIGEPGRRETQYF. The V gene is TRBV19, the J gene TRBJ2-5; D is perhaps TRBD1 (5 bases). Trimming shortened V by 1 base and J by 5 bases, and 17 bases separated the two germline ends. There are 16 residues in the CDR3. Looked up from germline, CDR1 is LNHDA and CDR2 is SQIVND (reference sequence).

Worth noting for this clonotype: A much more abundant neighbour one base away suggests this may be a read error. V and J are TRBV6-5 and TRBJ2-6; D is uncertain. Germline-derived CDR1 and CDR2 are MNHEY and SVGAGI. The CDR3 runs 15 residues. V dropped 2 bases and J dropped 0 bases, with 5 bases sitting between them. The CDR3 sequence: CASSYIASGANVLTF. CDR3 coding DNA: TGTGCCAGCAGTTACATAGCCTCTGGGGCCAACGTCCTGACTTTC.

This chain uses TRBV20-1 with TRBJ2-5; D tentatively reads TRBD1 or TRBD2 (6 bases each). CDR1 and CDR2 from the germline V gene are DFQATT and SNEGSKA (reference sequence). The length of the CDR3 is 14 residues. V was shortened by 6 bases and J by 4 bases, with 18 bases between the two germline ends. DNA for the CDR3: TGCAGTGCCTTAAGGAGGGGCAGGGGAGAGACCCAGTACTTC. It codes for CSALRRGRGETQYF.

The chain uses TRBV7-6 and TRBJ2-3; no definite D call. The CDR3 is 12 residues long. Germline assignment: CDR1 SGHVS and CDR2 FNYEAQ. Trimming took 5 bases from V and 4 from J, leaving 7 bases between them. CDR3 protein: CASSHRSDTQYF. In DNA form, the CDR3 reads TGTGCCAGCAGCCATCGATCAGATACGCAGTATTTT.

V usage is TRBV14 and J usage is TRBJ2-5; no reliable D call. Trimming pared 5 bases from V and 1 base from J, leaving 8 bases between. The CDR3 consists of 13 residues. Germline CDR1 reads SGHDN; CDR2 reads FVKESK. The CDR3 region has the DNA TGTGCCAGCAGCAAACGGCTCCAAGAGACCCAGTACTTC. Translation gives CASSKRLQETQYF.

The J gene is TRBJ2-5, the V gene TRBV12-3 or TRBV12-4; TRBD1 matches 7 bases. The CDR3 runs 14 residues. Trimming removed 7 bases from V and 4 bases from J; junction bases left unmatched: 9. The CDR3 reads CASKATGRAETQYF. CDR3 in DNA: TGTGCCAGCAAAGCGACAGGGCGAGCAGAGACCCAGTACTTC.

This clonotype is deemed medium-sized (0.01 to 0.1%). The J gene is TRBJ1-5, the V gene TRBV6-6; D call uncertain. CDR1 is MNHNY, CDR2 SVGAGI, per germline (reference sequence). With 5 bases removed from V and 5 bases from J, the gap between germline ends came to 7 bases. CDR3 size: 12 residues. This CDR3 is CASSENDQPQHF. In nucleotides, the CDR3 is TGTGCCAGCAGTGAAAATGATCAGCCCCAGCATTTT.

V and J are TRBV27 and TRBJ1-2; 7 bases are a match to TRBD1. Germline trimming cut 1 base from V and 4 bases from J; bases unmatched to any gene: 3. This CDR3 comprises 14 residues. Germline V gives CDR1 MNHEY, CDR2 SMNVEV (reference sequence). The CDR3 loop reads CASSLFRGFYGYTF. The CDR3 coding sequence is TGTGCCAGCAGTTTATTCAGGGGGTTCTATGGCTACACCTTC.

This clonotype was seen a handful of times. The chain combines TRBV6-4 with TRBJ1-2, with D tentatively TRBD1 (5 bases). Germline V gives CDR1 MRHNA, CDR2 SNTAGT. This CDR3 is built from 13 residues. Deletions cut 7 bases from V and 6 bases from J, with 15 bases between. In DNA form, the CDR3 reads TGTGCCAGCAAATACGAGGGCAGGGATGGCTACACCTTC. Its protein product is CASKYEGRDGYTF.

By proportion, this clonotype is medium-sized. The chain combines TRBV27 with TRBJ2-1, with TRBD1 identical over 12 bases. Germline V lookup: CDR1 MNHEY, CDR2 SMNVEV (reference sequence). V lost 1 base, J lost 7 bases, and 5 bases stayed unmatched. This CDR3 has 16 residues. Here the CDR3 reads CASSLWGQGAGNEQFF. The CDR3 DNA sequence: TGTGCCAGCAGTTTATGGGGACAGGGGGCAGGGAATGAGCAGTTCTTC.